This T cell receptor (beta chain) originates from a study of cytomegalovirus exposure and HLA in healthy donors. V gave up 0 bases and J gave up 2 bases; unmatched junction bases: 6. Germline V gives CDR1 SNHLY, CDR2 FYNNEI. This CDR3 is built from 16 residues. Primers included in the PCR were 60 Vbeta and 13 Jbeta primers. Study processing details: Later work found roughly 80 million unique TCR beta chains, with approximately 12 million shared. Assay used: immunoSEQ multiplex PCR; TCRdb lists only in-frame clones, some missing. That table supplies the V and J calls and clone size; D and trimming were determined from the DNA. The repertoire holds 150,000 to 200,000 clones, with more than 75% as singletons.

The chain joins TRBV2 to TRBJ2-5, with TRBD2 matching over 7 bases. Source material: PBMCs. This TCR was sampled from a woman aged 18-29 years in good health and CMV-seronegative. The CDR3 here is CASSEAIGGTQETQYF. The CDR3 DNA follows: TGTGCCAGCAGTGAAGCAATCGGGGGGACTCAAGAGACCCAGTACTTC. Filled out from reference TRBV2 and TRBJ2-5, the complete variable domain reads EPEVTQTPSHQVTQMGQEVILRCVPISNHLYFYWYRQILGQKVEFLVSFYNNEISEKSEIFDDQFSVERPDGSNFTLKIRSTKLEDSAMYFCASSEAIGGTQETQYFGPGTRLLVL.